The present entry profiles one T cell receptor beta chain with its context. This record comes from a study of blood T cell repertoires in COVID-19. The protocol was immunoSEQ multiplex PCR, while the TCRdb copy is restricted to in-frame clones and leaves out a portion. Of about 80,000 clones in the sample, around 81% are singletons; the top ten hold approximately 15%. V trimming: 0 bases; J trimming: 3 bases; junction bases outside the gene matches: 3. CDR1 and CDR2 from the germline V gene are MNHEY and SMNVEV (reference sequence). The CDR3 covers 17 residues. The material sequenced was peripheral blood. The chain uses TRBV27 and TRBJ2-5, with TRBD2 matching over 14 bases. This sequence was found in a human donor in a cohort sampled during active COVID-19. The CDR3 reads CASSLSMTSGGEETQYF. The CDR3 DNA reads as TGTGCCAGCAGTTTATCGATGACTAGCGGGGGGGAAGAGACCCAGTACTTC.